The clone carrying this T cell receptor beta chain appeared once. The target antigen is unknown. Clones were sequenced by immunoSEQ multiplex PCR, and TCRdb holds only the in-frame ones, with some missing. The table shows some 210,000 clones, with 75% to 90% occurring only once. This record comes from a study of cytomegalovirus exposure and HLA in healthy donors. Findings and caveats of the study: Among the CMV-associated chains, a few were confirmed in vitro as specific for CMV antigens. Whilst most TCR sequences proved rare, a subset of public TCRs occurred across many donors. Both high specificity and high sensitivity reportedly marked the classifier's diagnosis of cytomegalovirus status.

The CDR3 length is 13 residues. Per the germline V gene, CDR1 is SGHVS and CDR2 is FNYEAQ. V lost 1 base and J lost 9, with 7 bases in between. The clonotype originates from a woman aged 18-29 years in good health and CMV-seronegative. The chain recombines TRBV7-6 with TRBJ1-6; no clear D. Sequencing used PBMCs. The CDR3 nucleotides are TGTGCCAGCAGCTTAGGGGCGGGTTCACCCCTCCACTTT. Translating gives CASSLGAGSPLHF.